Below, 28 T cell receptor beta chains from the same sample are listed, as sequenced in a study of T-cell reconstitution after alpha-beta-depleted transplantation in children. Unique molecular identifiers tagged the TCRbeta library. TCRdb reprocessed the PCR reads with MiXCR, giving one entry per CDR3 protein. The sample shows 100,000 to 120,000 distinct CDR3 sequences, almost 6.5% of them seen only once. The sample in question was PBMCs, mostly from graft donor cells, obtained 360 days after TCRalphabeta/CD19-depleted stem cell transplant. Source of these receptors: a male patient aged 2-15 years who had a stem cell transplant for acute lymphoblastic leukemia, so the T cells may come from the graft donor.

In DNA, the CDR3 is TGTGCCAGCAGCTCGGGGACACGGTGGGACAATCAGCCCCAGCATTTT. It translates to CASSSGTRWDNQPQHF. The V and J genes are TRBV7-9 and TRBJ1-5; tentative D call: TRBD1 (6 bases). This CDR3 is 16 amino acids long. Trimming took 4 bases from V and 3 from J, leaving 16 bases between them. Germline loops: CDR1 SEHNR, CDR2 FQNEAQ (reference sequence).

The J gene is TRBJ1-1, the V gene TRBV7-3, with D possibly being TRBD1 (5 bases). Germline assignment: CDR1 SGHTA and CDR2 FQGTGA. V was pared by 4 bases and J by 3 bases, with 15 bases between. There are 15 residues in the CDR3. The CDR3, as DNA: TGTGCCAGCAGCTCCGAACCAGGGCCCTACACTGAAGCTTTCTTT. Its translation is CASSSEPGPYTEAFF.

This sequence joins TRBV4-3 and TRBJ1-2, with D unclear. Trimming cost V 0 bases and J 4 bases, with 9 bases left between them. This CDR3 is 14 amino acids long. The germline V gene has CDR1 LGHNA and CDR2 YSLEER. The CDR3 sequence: CASSQDQWLYGYTF. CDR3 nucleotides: TGCGCCAGCAGCCAAGATCAATGGCTCTATGGCTACACCTTC.

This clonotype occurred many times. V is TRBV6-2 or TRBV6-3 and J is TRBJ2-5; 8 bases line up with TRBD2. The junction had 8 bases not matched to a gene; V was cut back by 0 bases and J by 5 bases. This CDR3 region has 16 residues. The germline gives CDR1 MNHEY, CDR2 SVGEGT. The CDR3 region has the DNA TGTGCCAGCAGTTACTCGGCGGGACTAGTCCAGGAGACCCAGTACTTC. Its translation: CASSYSAGLVQETQYF.

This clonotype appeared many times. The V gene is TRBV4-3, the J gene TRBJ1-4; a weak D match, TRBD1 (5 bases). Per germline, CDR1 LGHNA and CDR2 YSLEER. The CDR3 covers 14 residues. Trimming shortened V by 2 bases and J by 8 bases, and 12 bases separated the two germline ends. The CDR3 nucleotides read TGCGCCAGCAGCCAAAATTCGGGGGGGGAAAAACTGTTTTTT. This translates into CASSQNSGGEKLFF.

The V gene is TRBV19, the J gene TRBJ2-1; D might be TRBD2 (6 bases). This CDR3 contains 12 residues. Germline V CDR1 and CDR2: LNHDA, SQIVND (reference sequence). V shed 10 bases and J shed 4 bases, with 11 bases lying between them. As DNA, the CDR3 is TGTGCCACCTCGCGGGGTTACAATGAGCAGTTCTTC. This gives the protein CATSRGYNEQFF.

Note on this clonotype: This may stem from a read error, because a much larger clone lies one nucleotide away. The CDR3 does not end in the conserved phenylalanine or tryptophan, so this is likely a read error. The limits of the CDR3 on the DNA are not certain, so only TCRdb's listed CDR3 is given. CDR3 region: CASSLADRRTYY. The rearrangement joins TRBV7-2 to TRBJ2-7; the tabulated D call, TRBD1, remains unverified against the DNA. The CDR3 adds up to 12 amino acids, both ends counted. CDR1 is SGHTA, CDR2 FQGNSA, per germline.

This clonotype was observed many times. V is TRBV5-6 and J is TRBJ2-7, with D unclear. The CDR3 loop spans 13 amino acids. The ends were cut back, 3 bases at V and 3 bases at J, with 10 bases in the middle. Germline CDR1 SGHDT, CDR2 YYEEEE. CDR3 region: CASSWINSYEQYF. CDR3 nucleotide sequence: TGTGCCAGCAGCTGGATAAACAGCTACGAGCAGTACTTC.

The CDR3 spells CASSPPAGDRNEQFF. CDR3 bases: TGTGCCAGCAGCCCCCCAGCGGGAGATCGCAATGAGCAGTTCTTC. The gene calls are TRBV9 and TRBJ2-1; 8 nucleotides align to TRBD2. V lost 4 bases to trimming and J lost 6 bases; unmatched junction nucleotides: 9. The CDR3 spans 15 residues. The germline CDR1 and CDR2 sequences are SGDLS and YYNGEE.

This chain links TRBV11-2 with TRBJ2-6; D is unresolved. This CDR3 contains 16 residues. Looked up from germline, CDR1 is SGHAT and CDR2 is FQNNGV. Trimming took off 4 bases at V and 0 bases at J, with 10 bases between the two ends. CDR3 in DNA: TGTGCCAGCAGCTCCCCATGGGACTCTGGGGCCAACGTCCTGACTTTC. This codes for CASSSPWDSGANVLTF.

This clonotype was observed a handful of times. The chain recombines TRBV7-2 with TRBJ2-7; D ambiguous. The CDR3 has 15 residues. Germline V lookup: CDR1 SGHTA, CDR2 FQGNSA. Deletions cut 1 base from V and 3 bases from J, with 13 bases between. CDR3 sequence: CASSLEGGPVYEQYF. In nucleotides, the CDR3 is TGTGCCAGCAGCTTAGAGGGCGGACCTGTCTACGAGCAGTACTTC.

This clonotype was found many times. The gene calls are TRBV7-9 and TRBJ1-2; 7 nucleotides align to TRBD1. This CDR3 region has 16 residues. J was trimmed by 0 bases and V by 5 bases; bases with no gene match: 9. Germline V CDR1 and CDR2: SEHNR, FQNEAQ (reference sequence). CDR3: CASSQPGQSTNYGYTF. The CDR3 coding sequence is TGTGCCAGCAGCCAACCGGGACAGTCAACTAACTATGGCTACACCTTC.

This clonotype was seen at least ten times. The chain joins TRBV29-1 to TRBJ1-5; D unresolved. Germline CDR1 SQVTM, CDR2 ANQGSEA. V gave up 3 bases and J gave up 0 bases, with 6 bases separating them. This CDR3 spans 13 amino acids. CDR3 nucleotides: TGCAGCGTTGAGGAAAATAGCAATCAGCCCCAGCATTTT. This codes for CSVEENSNQPQHF.

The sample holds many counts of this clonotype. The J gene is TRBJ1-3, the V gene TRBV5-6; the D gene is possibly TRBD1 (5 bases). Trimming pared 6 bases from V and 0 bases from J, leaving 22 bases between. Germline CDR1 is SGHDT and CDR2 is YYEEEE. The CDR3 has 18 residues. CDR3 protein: CASNRPLGGWVSGNTIYF. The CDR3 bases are TGTGCCAGCAACCGCCCTTTGGGGGGTTGGGTCTCTGGAAACACCATATATTTT. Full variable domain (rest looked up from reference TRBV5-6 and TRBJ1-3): DAGVTQSPTHLIKTRGQQVTLRCSPKSGHDTVSWYQQALGQGPQFIFQYYEEEERQRGNFPDRFSGHQFPNYSSELNVNALLLGDSALYLCASNRPLGGWVSGNTIYFGEGSWLTVV.

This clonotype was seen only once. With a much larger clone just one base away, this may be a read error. The DNA for the CDR3 is TGTGCCAGCAGCTTAATTCAGGAAGCGAACTACGAGCAGTACTTC. Translated, it gives CASSLIQEANYEQYF. The chain couples TRBV7-2 to TRBJ2-7; D is undetermined. The CDR3 length is 15 residues. Germline V gives CDR1 SGHTA, CDR2 FQGNSA. V lost 2 bases, J lost 3 bases, and 14 bases lay in between.

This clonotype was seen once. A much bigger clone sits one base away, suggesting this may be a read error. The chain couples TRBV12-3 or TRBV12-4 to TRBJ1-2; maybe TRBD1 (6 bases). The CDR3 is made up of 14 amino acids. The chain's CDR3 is CASSLNRVNYCYTF. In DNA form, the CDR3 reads TGTGCCAGCAGTTTAAACAGGGTGAACTATTGCTACACCTTC.

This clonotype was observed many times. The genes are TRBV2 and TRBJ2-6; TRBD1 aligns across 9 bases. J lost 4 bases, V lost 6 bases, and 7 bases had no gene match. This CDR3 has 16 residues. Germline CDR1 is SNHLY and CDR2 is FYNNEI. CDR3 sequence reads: CASSPGQGKGANVLTF. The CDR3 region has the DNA TGTGCCAGCAGCCCGGGACAGGGAAAGGGGGCCAACGTCCTGACTTTC.

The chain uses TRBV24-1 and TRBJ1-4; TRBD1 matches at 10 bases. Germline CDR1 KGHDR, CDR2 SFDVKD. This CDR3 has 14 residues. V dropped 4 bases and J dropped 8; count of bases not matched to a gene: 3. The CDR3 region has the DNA TGTGCCACCAGTGACCCGGGACAGGGGGAAAAACTGTTTTTT. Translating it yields CATSDPGQGEKLFF.

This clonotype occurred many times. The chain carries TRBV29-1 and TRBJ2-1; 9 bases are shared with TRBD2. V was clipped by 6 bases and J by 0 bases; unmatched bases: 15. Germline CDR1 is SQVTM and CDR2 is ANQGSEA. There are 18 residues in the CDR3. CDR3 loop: CSVGGEGAGGFSYNEQFF. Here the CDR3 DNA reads TGCAGCGTAGGGGGAGAGGGAGCGGGAGGATTCTCCTACAATGAGCAGTTCTTC.

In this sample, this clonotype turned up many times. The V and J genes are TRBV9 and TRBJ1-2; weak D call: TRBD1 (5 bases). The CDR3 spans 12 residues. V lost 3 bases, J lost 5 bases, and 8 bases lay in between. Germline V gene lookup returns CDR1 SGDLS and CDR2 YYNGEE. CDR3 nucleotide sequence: TGTGCCAGCAGCGGCCGGGGGTATGGCTACACCTTC. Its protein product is CASSGRGYGYTF.

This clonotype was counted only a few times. The CDR3, as DNA: TGTGCCAGCAGTTCATTCCGGGACAAGATCACAGATACGCAGTATTTT. It specifies CASSSFRDKITDTQYF. The chain recombines TRBV28 with TRBJ2-3; perhaps TRBD1 as D (6 bases). CDR3 length: 16 amino acids. V was cut by 4 bases and J by 2 bases, with 16 bases left in between. From germline, CDR1 is MDHEN and CDR2 SYDVKM.

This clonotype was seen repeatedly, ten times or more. The CDR3 bases are TGCAGCGTTGAAGATCTTTCTTTATTTCGGGACAGGGGAGTGTATGGCTACACCTTC. Translated, it gives CSVEDLSLFRDRGVYGYTF. J is TRBJ1-2 and V is TRBV29-1; 10 positions agree with TRBD1. Unmatched junction bases numbered 18, after V lost 0 bases and J lost 5 bases. The CDR3 consists of 19 residues. Germline values: CDR1 SQVTM, CDR2 ANQGSEA.

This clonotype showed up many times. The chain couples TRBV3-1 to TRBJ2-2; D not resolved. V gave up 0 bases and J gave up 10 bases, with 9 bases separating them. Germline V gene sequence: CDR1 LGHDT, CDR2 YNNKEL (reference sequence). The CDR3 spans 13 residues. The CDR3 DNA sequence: TGTGCCAGCAGCCAAGATCGTAGAGAGGAGCTGTTTTTT. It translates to CASSQDRREELFF.

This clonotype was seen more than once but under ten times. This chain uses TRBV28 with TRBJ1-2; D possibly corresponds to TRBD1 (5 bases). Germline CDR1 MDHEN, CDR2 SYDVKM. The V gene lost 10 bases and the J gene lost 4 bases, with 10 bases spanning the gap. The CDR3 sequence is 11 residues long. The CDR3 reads CATGTFYGYTF. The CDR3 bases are TGTGCCACCGGGACTTTCTATGGCTACACCTTC.

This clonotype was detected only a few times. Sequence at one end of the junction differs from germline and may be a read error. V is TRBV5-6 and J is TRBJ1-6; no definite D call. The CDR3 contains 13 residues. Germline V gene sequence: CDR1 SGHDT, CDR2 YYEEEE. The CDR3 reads CDSSLEVYSPLHF. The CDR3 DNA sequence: TGTGACAGCAGCTTGGAGGTCTATTCACCCCTCCACTTT.

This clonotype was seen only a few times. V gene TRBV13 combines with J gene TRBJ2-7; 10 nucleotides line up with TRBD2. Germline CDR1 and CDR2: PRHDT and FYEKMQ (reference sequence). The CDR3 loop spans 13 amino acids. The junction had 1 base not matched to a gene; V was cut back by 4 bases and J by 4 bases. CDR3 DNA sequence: TGTGCCAGCAGCTCGACTAGCGGGTACGAGCAGTACTTC. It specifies CASSSTSGYEQYF.

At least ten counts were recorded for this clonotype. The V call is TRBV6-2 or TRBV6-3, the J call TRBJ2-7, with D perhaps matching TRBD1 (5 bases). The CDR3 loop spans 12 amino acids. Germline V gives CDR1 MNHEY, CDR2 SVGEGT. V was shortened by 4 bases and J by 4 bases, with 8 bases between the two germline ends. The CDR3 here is CASSSRVYEQYF. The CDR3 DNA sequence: TGTGCCAGCAGTTCCAGGGTATACGAGCAGTACTTC.

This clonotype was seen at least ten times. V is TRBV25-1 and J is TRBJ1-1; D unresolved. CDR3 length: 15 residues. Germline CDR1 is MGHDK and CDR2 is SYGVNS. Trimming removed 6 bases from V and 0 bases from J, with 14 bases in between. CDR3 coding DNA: TGTGCCAGCAGCCCGTCCCAAAGCATGAACACTGAAGCTTTCTTT. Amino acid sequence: CASSPSQSMNTEAFF.